The 24 T cell receptor beta chains given below trace back to one sample, sequenced in a study of OX40 agonist ivuxolimab in advanced cancers. The assay was immunoSEQ multiplex PCR, and TCRdb's table has in-frame clones only and misses some. Of 50,000 to 65,000 clones listed, roughly 87% are singletons. Sequencing was performed on CD4+ or CD8+ T cells sorted from blood, taken in a trial of the OX40 agonist ivuxolimab. The receptors were sampled from an adult with an advanced solid tumor such as melanoma, head and neck, liver or kidney cancer.

The chain uses TRBV30 and TRBJ1-3; D gene ambiguous. CDR1 and CDR2 (germline): GTSNPN, SVGIG (reference sequence). Trimming cost V 4 bases and J 0 bases, with 4 bases left between them. The CDR3 is 12 amino acids. CDR3 in amino acids: CAWTHSGNTIYF. The CDR3 DNA sequence: TGTGCCTGGACGCACTCTGGAAACACCATATATTTT.

The chain joins TRBV7-8 to TRBJ2-5; D perhaps matches TRBD2 (6 bases). This CDR3 spans 13 amino acids. Between the trimmed V and J ends, which lost 3 bases and 2 bases, there was a span of 7 bases. Germline CDR1 reads SGHVS; CDR2 reads FQNEAQ. CDR3 protein: CASSLGLQETQYF. DNA of the CDR3: TGTGCCAGCAGCTTGGGACTGCAAGAGACCCAGTACTTC.

The rearrangement links TRBV9 to TRBJ1-2, with 9 bases that match TRBD1. V lost 1 base, J lost 7 bases, and 23 bases stayed unmatched. Germline V lookup: CDR1 SGDLS, CDR2 YYNGEE. This CDR3 is 20 amino acids long. As DNA, the CDR3 is TGTGCCAGCAGCGTAACTTTACCGTCCGGGACAGGGCCCGCGTTTAGTGGCTACACCTTC. Translation: CASSVTLPSGTGPAFSGYTF.

This chain links TRBV14 with TRBJ1-1, with 9 bases matching TRBD1. Germline V gene data show CDR1 as SGHDN and CDR2 as FVKESK. J was trimmed by 4 bases and V by 3 bases; bases with no gene match: 6. This CDR3 region has 15 residues. The CDR3 DNA sequence: TGTGCCAGCAGCCATTGGACAGGGGAGGTCACTGAAGCTTTCTTT. Protein sequence: CASSHWTGEVTEAFF.

The chain joins TRBV18 to TRBJ2-1; D ambiguous. CDR1 is KGHSH, CDR2 LQKENI, per germline. This CDR3 comprises 15 residues. Trimming pared 2 bases from V and 1 base from J, leaving 9 bases between. The CDR3 nucleotides read TGTGCCAGCTCACCAAAAGGCAGTTCCTACAATGAGCAGTTCTTC. Its translation is CASSPKGSSYNEQFF.

The V call is TRBV4-2, the J call TRBJ2-1; D could derive from TRBD1 or TRBD2 (6 bases each). Germline CDR1 and CDR2: LGHNA and YNFKEQ. The CDR3 loop spans 13 amino acids. The ends were cut back, 4 bases at V and 10 bases at J, with 14 bases in the middle. CDR3 region: CASSPPGAKEQFF. Here the CDR3 DNA reads TGTGCCAGCAGCCCCCCGGGGGCTAAGGAGCAGTTCTTC.

The chain carries TRBV7-2 and TRBJ1-5, with D unresolved. The CDR3 covers 14 residues. Germline loops: CDR1 SGHTA, CDR2 FQGNSA. V lost 3 bases, J lost 3 bases, and 9 bases lay in between. The CDR3 region is CASSLAGANQPQHF. In nucleotides, the CDR3 is TGTGCCAGCAGCTTGGCGGGCGCCAATCAGCCCCAGCATTTT.

The V gene is TRBV27, the J gene TRBJ1-5; tentatively, D is TRBD1 (5 bases). The CDR3 sequence is 14 residues long. V was cut by 0 bases and J by 9 bases, with 12 bases left in between. Germline V gene data show CDR1 as MNHEY and CDR2 as SMNVEV (reference sequence). The chain's CDR3 is CASSLSRQGGPQHF. The CDR3 nucleotides read TGTGCCAGCAGTTTATCCAGGCAGGGAGGGCCCCAGCATTTT.

The V gene is TRBV6-5, the J gene TRBJ1-2, with D tentatively TRBD1 (5 bases). This CDR3 spans 14 amino acids. Germline loops: CDR1 MNHEY, CDR2 SVGAGI. V lost 6 bases, J lost 4 bases, and 15 bases lay in between. In DNA form, the CDR3 reads TGTGCCAGCAGCTCCCCCCTGGACATCTATGGCTACACCTTC. Translated, it gives CASSSPLDIYGYTF.

This rearrangement joins TRBV19 to TRBJ2-7; 8 positions match TRBD1. The CDR3 is made up of 15 amino acids. Germline V CDR1 and CDR2: LNHDA, SQIVND (reference sequence). Trimming at V came to 7 bases and at J to 1 base, leaving 9 bases not matched to a gene. In DNA, the CDR3 is TGTGCCAGTACCACCGGGACAGGCAATTCCTACGAGCAGTACTTC. Protein product: CASTTGTGNSYEQYF.

This clone was detected only a few times. The rearrangement joins TRBV13 to TRBJ1-5, with 8 bases aligning to TRBD1. The CDR3 is made up of 14 amino acids. Germline CDR1 is PRHDT and CDR2 is FYEKMQ (reference sequence). V shed 4 bases and J 6 bases; nucleotides not matched to a gene: 5. The CDR3 loop reads CASSSRQGRQPQHF. The CDR3 nucleotides read TGTGCCAGCAGCTCTCGACAGGGGCGTCAGCCCCAGCATTTT.

The rearrangement uses TRBV7-2 and TRBJ2-7; TRBD1 or TRBD2 may be the D gene (5 bases each). CDR3 length equals 13 residues. Germline lookup yields CDR1 SGHTA and CDR2 FQGNSA. Trimming stripped 5 bases from V and 6 bases from J, with 14 bases between. CDR3 sequence reads: CASSPGAGGEQYF. Here the CDR3 DNA reads TGTGCCAGCAGCCCCGGAGCTGGGGGCGAGCAGTACTTC.

The chain employs TRBV5-1 and TRBJ1-1, with 9 positions matching TRBD1. V dropped 3 bases and J dropped 1; count of bases not matched to a gene: 10. Germline CDR1 and CDR2: SGHRS and YFSETQ. This CDR3 is built from 17 residues. As DNA, the CDR3 is TGCGCCAGCAGCTCAGACAGGGGGTACGATCGGAACACTGAAGCTTTCTTT. Amino acid sequence: CASSSDRGYDRNTEAFF.

The rearrangement uses TRBV4-3 and TRBJ2-5; tentatively, D is TRBD2 (7 bases). The CDR3 loop spans 15 amino acids. Germline V gene lookup returns CDR1 LGHNA and CDR2 YSLEER. V was cut by 2 bases and J by 4 bases, with 14 bases left in between. CDR3 in amino acids: CASSQSRRGGETQYF. The CDR3 DNA reads TGCGCCAGCAGCCAAAGCCGGAGGGGGGGAGAGACCCAGTACTTC.

This chain links TRBV27 with TRBJ2-6; D is perhaps TRBD2 (5 bases). The germline gives CDR1 MNHEY, CDR2 SMNVEV (reference sequence). The CDR3 spans 15 residues. V was pared by 1 base and J by 3 bases, with 7 bases between. The CDR3 loop reads CASSLFSGGANVLTF. The DNA of the CDR3 is TGTGCCAGCAGTTTATTCAGCGGTGGGGCCAACGTCCTGACTTTC. The full variable domain, rest sourced from reference TRBV27 and TRBJ2-6, is EAQVTQNPRYLITVTGKKLTVTCSQNMNHEYMSWYRQDPGLGLRQIYYSMNVEVTDKGDVPEGYKVSRKEKRNFPLILESPSPNQTSLYFCASSLFSGGANVLTFGAGSRLTVL.

The rearrangement uses TRBV6-1 and TRBJ2-7; no definite D call. V was shortened by 6 bases and J by 1 base, with 10 bases between the two germline ends. Germline V gene data show CDR1 as MNHNS and CDR2 as SASEGT. The CDR3 loop spans 13 amino acids. The CDR3 here is CASRAVGSYEQYF. The DNA of the CDR3 is TGTGCCAGCAGGGCCGTGGGTTCCTACGAGCAGTACTTC.

J is TRBJ2-5 and V is TRBV15; TRBD2 agrees at 7 bases. The V segment lost 0 bases and the J segment 4 bases; nucleotides outside the gene matches: 2. The CDR3 sequence is 14 residues long. Germline lookup yields CDR1 LNHNV and CDR2 YYDKDF (reference sequence). The CDR3: CATSREGGSETQYF. CDR3 sequence (DNA): TGTGCCACCAGCAGAGAGGGGGGGTCAGAGACCCAGTACTTC.

The J gene is TRBJ1-1, the V gene TRBV7-9, with TRBD1 identical over 8 bases. CDR1 SEHNR and CDR2 FQNEAQ come from the germline V gene (reference sequence). With 4 bases clipped from V and 5 bases from J, the junction kept 6 bases outside the gene matches. The CDR3 consists of 14 residues. DNA for the CDR3: TGTGCCAGCAGCTCAGGGGGCAAGGATACTGAAGCTTTCTTT. This translates into CASSSGGKDTEAFF.

V and J are TRBV6-5 and TRBJ1-2; weak D call: TRBD1 (6 bases). Trimming pared 6 bases from V and 12 bases from J, leaving 26 bases between. The CDR3 consists of 15 residues. CDR1 is MNHEY, CDR2 SVGAGI, per germline. CDR3 DNA: TGTGCCAGCAGAATCAGTAACAGGGCAATAGGGGCAGACACCTTC. Encoded protein: CASRISNRAIGADTF.

The chain combines TRBV6-1 with TRBJ1-4, with D perhaps TRBD1 (5 bases). Germline CDR1 is MNHNS and CDR2 is SASEGT. Between the trimmed V and J ends, which lost 5 bases and 7 bases, there was a span of 14 bases. The CDR3 runs 14 residues. CDR3 sequence (DNA): TGTGCCAGCAGTAAGGGCCAGGGTACTGAAAAACTGTTTTTT. Translating gives CASSKGQGTEKLFF.

V is TRBV15 and J is TRBJ2-5; 8 bases line up with TRBD2. V shed 7 bases and J 5 bases; nucleotides not matched to a gene: 15. Germline-derived CDR1 and CDR2 are LNHNV and YYDKDF (reference sequence). The CDR3 is made up of 16 amino acids. CDR3 in amino acids: CATTSEGREDWETQYF. The DNA of the CDR3 is TGTGCCACCACCTCTGAAGGGCGGGAGGATTGGGAGACCCAGTACTTC.

The chain is built from TRBV11-2 and TRBJ1-1, with D unclear. CDR1 and CDR2 from the germline V gene are SGHAT and FQNNGV. V was trimmed by 1 base and J by 3 bases, leaving 6 bases between them. The CDR3 runs to 13 residues. CDR3: CASSLVADTEAFF. Here the CDR3 DNA reads TGTGCCAGCAGCTTAGTGGCAGACACTGAAGCTTTCTTT. The full variable domain, its missing parts supplied by reference TRBV11-2 and TRBJ1-1, is EAGVAQSPRYKIIEKRQSVAFWCNPISGHATLYWYQQILGQGPKLLIQFQNNGVVDDSQLPKDRFSAERLKGVDSTLKIQPAKLEDSAVYLCASSLVADTEAFFGQGTRLTVV.

This rearrangement joins TRBV9 to TRBJ1-1, with unresolved D. The CDR3 runs 13 residues. CDR1 and CDR2 from the germline V gene are SGDLS and YYNGEE. The V end was cut by 1 base, the J end by 3 bases, with 7 bases between. As DNA, the CDR3 is TGTGCCAGCAGCGTAAACAGTTACACTGAAGCTTTCTTT. Translating it yields CASSVNSYTEAFF.

This clone showed up just a few times. The chain has TRBV2 and TRBJ1-6; TRBD1 is a possible D gene (5 bases). Deletions cut 0 bases from V and 9 bases from J, with 12 bases between. CDR3 size: 15 residues. Looked up from germline, CDR1 is SNHLY and CDR2 is FYNNEI. The CDR3 spells CASSEAAAGLSPLHF. The CDR3 DNA follows: TGTGCCAGCAGTGAAGCGGCCGCGGGGCTTTCACCCCTCCACTTT.